The 29 T cell receptor beta chains below all came from one sample that was sequenced in a study of blood T cell repertoires in COVID-19. Data came from immunoSEQ multiplex PCR; TCRdb stores just in-frame clones and leaves some out. Of around 140,000 clones in the sample, 85% to 90% are singletons; the top ten hold less than 20%. Sequencing was performed on peripheral blood. These receptors were taken from a man in his fifties or sixties with active or convalescent COVID-19.

The J gene is TRBJ2-3, the V gene TRBV29-1; 10 bases agree with TRBD2. The V gene end was trimmed by 7 bases and the J gene end by 5 bases; junction bases not matched to a gene: 6. Germline V gene sequence: CDR1 SQVTM, CDR2 ANQGSEA. There are 13 residues in the CDR3. The CDR3 DNA sequence: TGCAGCGCAACTAGCGGGGCCAGAGATACGCAGTATTTT. It codes for CSATSGARDTQYF.

The count of this clone is one. The J gene is TRBJ1-4, the V gene TRBV2; 10 bases align to TRBD1. The CDR3 is 16 amino acids. The V gene end was trimmed by 7 bases and the J gene end by 0 bases; junction bases not matched to a gene: 5. Germline CDR1 SNHLY, CDR2 FYNNEI. CDR3 coding DNA: TGTGCCAGCACTAGCGGACAGGGGGCAACTAATGAAAAACTGTTTTTT. This sequence encodes CASTSGQGATNEKLFF.

The rearrangement joins TRBV24-1 to TRBJ1-2, with D uncertain. With 5 bases removed from V and 4 bases from J, the gap between germline ends came to 7 bases. This CDR3 comprises 12 residues. The V gene's germline CDR1 is KGHDR and CDR2 SFDVKD. CDR3 bases: TGTGCCACCAGTGCTGCGGCCTATGGCTACACCTTC. Translated: CATSAAAYGYTF.

The J gene is TRBJ1-1, the V gene TRBV5-6; 7 bases map to TRBD1. Germline CDR1 SGHDT, CDR2 YYEEEE. The length of the CDR3 is 16 residues. Unmatched junction bases numbered 9, after V lost 3 bases and J lost 1 base. CDR3 loop: CASSSVLRGENTEAFF. The CDR3 nucleotides read TGTGCCAGCAGCTCGGTGCTCAGGGGGGAGAACACTGAAGCTTTCTTT.

The chain recombines TRBV10-1 with TRBJ2-5; 7 bases align to TRBD1. The V and J ends lost 11 bases and 5 bases, in that order; junction bases with no gene match: 23. CDR1 is WNHNN, CDR2 SYGVQD, per germline (reference sequence). The CDR3 is made up of 17 amino acids. The DNA for the CDR3 is TGCGCCGGGGTCGATTTAGGGGGCGCGCCTGTCGCGGAGACCCAGTACTTC. This sequence encodes CAGVDLGGAPVAETQYF.

This sequence joins TRBV5-4 and TRBJ1-2; D not certain. Germline CDR1 SGHNT, CDR2 YYREEE (reference sequence). The germline V and J ends were trimmed by 4 bases and 1 base, with 11 bases remaining between them. The length of the CDR3 is 14 residues. The CDR3 coding sequence is TGTGCCAGCAGCACAAGCGCGATTAACTATGGCTACACCTTC. Its protein product is CASSTSAINYGYTF. The whole variable domain, remainder taken from reference TRBV5-4 and TRBJ1-2, is ETGVTQSPTHLIKTRGQQVTLRCSSQSGHNTVSWYQQALGQGPQFIFQYYREEENGRGNFPPRFSGLQFPNYSSELNVNALELDDSALYLCASSTSAINYGYTFGSGTRLTVV.

This chain uses TRBV6-6 with TRBJ2-3; D may be TRBD1 (5 bases). Looked up from germline, CDR1 is MNHNY and CDR2 is SVGAGI (reference sequence). Trimming stripped 2 bases from V and 6 bases from J, with 15 bases between. The CDR3 length is 15 residues. CDR3 loop: CASSYGAVLTDTQYF. Written as DNA, the CDR3 is TGTGCCAGCAGTTACGGGGCAGTTTTAACGGATACGCAGTATTTT.

The chain links TRBV28 to TRBJ1-5; 7 bases align to TRBD1. Germline loops: CDR1 MDHEN, CDR2 SYDVKM. The ends lost 5 bases at V and 7 bases at J; junction bases unmatched: 2. This CDR3 has 12 residues. For the CDR3, the DNA is TGTGCCAGCAGTGACAGGGTACAGCCCCAGCATTTT. It translates to CASSDRVQPQHF.

CDR3: CASSLGQSGTEAFF. CDR3 coding DNA: TGTGCCAGCAGCTTGGGACAGTCGGGCACTGAAGCTTTCTTT. V is TRBV7-2 and J is TRBJ1-1; 7 nucleotides match TRBD1. CDR3 length: 14 residues. The V gene end was trimmed by 3 bases and the J gene end by 4 bases; junction bases not matched to a gene: 5. The V gene's germline CDR1 is SGHTA and CDR2 FQGNSA.

The V and J genes are TRBV9 and TRBJ2-2; 9 bases are shared with TRBD2. Germline assignment: CDR1 SGDLS and CDR2 YYNGEE. The CDR3 is made up of 16 amino acids. Trimming cost V 3 bases and J 0 bases; bases outside gene matches: 3. This chain's CDR3 is CASSERGDANTGELFF. The CDR3 DNA reads TGTGCCAGCAGCGAGCGGGGGGACGCGAACACCGGGGAGCTGTTTTTT.

The J gene is TRBJ1-6, the V gene TRBV12-5; tentatively, D is TRBD1 (5 bases). Germline CDR1 LGHNT, CDR2 FRNRAP. The V and J ends lost 3 bases and 9 bases respectively, with 12 bases between them. The CDR3 has 14 residues. The CDR3 protein is CASGFGGEGSPLHF. In DNA form, the CDR3 reads TGTGCTAGTGGTTTTGGGGGGGAGGGTTCACCCCTCCACTTT.

This chain uses TRBV19 with TRBJ2-1, with TRBD2 identical over 12 bases. This CDR3 is built from 15 residues. CDR1 is LNHDA, CDR2 SQIVND, per germline (reference sequence). Trimming cost V 4 bases and J 9 bases; bases outside gene matches: 7. The CDR3 bases are TGTGCCAGTAGTAAACTAGCGGGAGGCCCTGGTGAGCAGTTCTTC. This encodes CASSKLAGGPGEQFF.

The chain links TRBV6-2 or TRBV6-3 to TRBJ2-1; D is possibly TRBD1 (7 bases). CDR3 size: 13 residues. Trimming removed 6 bases from V and 6 bases from J, with 12 bases in between. The germline V gene has CDR1 MNHEY and CDR2 SVGEGT. The CDR3 reads CASSDREVNEQFF. The CDR3 DNA is TGTGCCAGCAGCGACAGGGAGGTCAATGAGCAGTTCTTC.

The rearrangement joins TRBV2 to TRBJ1-5; D not certain. With 6 bases removed from V and 0 bases from J, the gap between germline ends came to 12 bases. Germline CDR1 SNHLY, CDR2 FYNNEI. The CDR3 is 15 residues long. CDR3 region: CASSIQTYSNQPQHF. DNA for the CDR3: TGTGCCAGCAGCATACAGACATATAGCAATCAGCCCCAGCATTTT.

This chain joins TRBV19 and TRBJ1-1; D perhaps matches TRBD1 (5 bases). Between the trimmed V and J ends, which lost 1 base and 4 bases, there was a span of 13 bases. Germline loops: CDR1 LNHDA, CDR2 SQIVND (reference sequence). This CDR3 has 15 amino acids. CDR3 amino acids: CASSIVLGQGTEAFF. The CDR3 DNA follows: TGTGCCAGTAGTATAGTTCTGGGCCAGGGCACTGAAGCTTTCTTT.

DNA for the CDR3: TGTGCCAGCAGTTTCCTAGCGGGAGGTTACAATGAGCAGTTCTTC. Protein product: CASSFLAGGYNEQFF. This chain joins TRBV27 and TRBJ2-1; the match to TRBD2 covers 11 bases. Germline CDR1 and CDR2: MNHEY and SMNVEV (reference sequence). Trimming cost V 3 bases and J 4 bases; bases outside gene matches: 2. The CDR3 loop spans 15 amino acids.

The rearrangement joins TRBV14 to TRBJ2-1, with TRBD1 as a possible D gene (6 bases). The CDR3 is 13 residues long. V shed 0 bases and J shed 9 bases, with 9 bases lying between them. Germline V CDR1 and CDR2: SGHDN, FVKESK. This CDR3 reads CASSQDRGGEQFF. The CDR3 coding sequence is TGTGCCAGCAGCCAAGACAGGGGTGGTGAGCAGTTCTTC.

The DNA of the CDR3 is TGCAGTGCTCACTGGACTTACGAAGCTTTCTTT. Its protein product is CSAHWTYEAFF. The chain carries TRBV20-1 and TRBJ1-1, with unresolved D. From germline, CDR1 is DFQATT and CDR2 SNEGSKA (reference sequence). V was cut by 5 bases and J by 8 bases, with 12 bases left in between. This CDR3 comprises 11 residues.

In regard to this clone: Its ends do not fully match the called genes, so a read error is possible. The chain combines TRBV2 with TRBJ1-2; D not resolved. This CDR3 region has 13 residues. Germline CDR1 SNHLY, CDR2 FYNNEI. The CDR3 DNA reads as TGTGCCAGCAGTGATCCTTTAGGGAGGTTAATGGCGTTC. Translated, it gives CASSDPLGRLMAF.

The V gene is TRBV2, the J gene TRBJ1-4; perhaps TRBD1 as D (5 bases). The CDR3 runs 17 residues. Germline values: CDR1 SNHLY, CDR2 FYNNEI. The V gene lost 6 bases and the J gene lost 6 bases, with 23 bases spanning the gap. This CDR3 reads CASSPGRGAVLDEKLFF. CDR3 DNA sequence: TGTGCCAGCAGCCCAGGGAGGGGCGCAGTCCTAGATGAAAAACTGTTTTTT.

The rearrangement links TRBV2 to TRBJ2-5; TRBD1 matches 7 bases. The length of the CDR3 is 11 residues. With 6 bases clipped from V and 5 bases from J, the junction kept 0 bases outside the gene matches. Germline V gene data show CDR1 as SNHLY and CDR2 as FYNNEI. This CDR3 is CASRTGETQYF. DNA for the CDR3: TGTGCCAGCAGGACAGGGGAGACCCAGTACTTC.

The chain recombines TRBV20-1 with TRBJ2-2, with 10 bases lining up with TRBD1. The CDR3 loop spans 13 amino acids. Germline V gene data show CDR1 as DFQATT and CDR2 as SNEGSKA (reference sequence). V lost 3 bases and J lost 7; bases outside the gene matches: 2. In nucleotides, the CDR3 is TGCAGTGCTAGTAGGACAGGGGGCGGGGAGCTGTTTTTT. Translation gives CSASRTGGGELFF.

The V gene is TRBV19, the J gene TRBJ1-5; 8 nucleotides line up with TRBD1. CDR1 is LNHDA, CDR2 SQIVND, per germline (reference sequence). Trimming took 6 bases from V and 2 from J; bases not matched to a gene: 6. The CDR3 runs to 15 residues. CDR3 loop: CASRTTGAGNQPQHF. The CDR3 DNA follows: TGTGCCAGTAGAACGACAGGGGCTGGCAATCAGCCCCAGCATTTT.

The rearrangement joins TRBV19 to TRBJ2-6, with a weak D call TRBD1 (5 bases). The CDR3 covers 14 residues. The germline V gene has CDR1 LNHDA and CDR2 SQIVND (reference sequence). V was clipped by 4 bases and J by 2 bases, with 6 bases between them. The CDR3 here is CASSKGTGANVLTF. CDR3 sequence (DNA): TGTGCCAGTAGTAAGGGGACTGGGGCCAACGTCCTGACTTTC.

Here the CDR3 reads CASSLDGGTKTQYF. The CDR3 nucleotides are TGTGCCAGCAGCTTAGATGGGGGCACGAAGACCCAGTACTTC. The chain recombines TRBV13 with TRBJ2-5, with D possibly being TRBD1 (6 bases). Germline-derived CDR1 and CDR2 are PRHDT and FYEKMQ (reference sequence). There are 14 residues in the CDR3. The V and J ends lost 1 base and 6 bases respectively, with 12 bases between them.

The genes are TRBV29-1 and TRBJ1-4; TRBD1 might be the D (5 bases). This CDR3 has 13 amino acids. The V gene lost 3 bases and the J gene lost 7 bases, with 12 bases spanning the gap. The germline V gene has CDR1 SQVTM and CDR2 ANQGSEA. The CDR3 bases are TGCAGCGTTGACTCAGGGTACACTGAAAAACTGTTTTTT. Amino acids: CSVDSGYTEKLFF.

The chain combines TRBV5-1 with TRBJ2-3, with unresolved D. The ends were cut back, 2 bases at V and 0 bases at J, with 10 bases in the middle. CDR1 is SGHRS and CDR2 is YFSETQ in the germline V gene. The CDR3 runs to 15 residues. CDR3: CASSFVTESTDTQYF. The CDR3 DNA reads as TGCGCCAGCAGCTTCGTAACAGAGAGCACAGATACGCAGTATTTT.

This clone came up once. The chain has TRBV19 and TRBJ2-1; a weak D match, TRBD1 (5 bases). This CDR3 comprises 12 residues. The germline V gene has CDR1 LNHDA and CDR2 SQIVND (reference sequence). V was shortened by 3 bases and J by 9 bases, with 9 bases between the two germline ends. The CDR3 sequence is CASSIKDTEQFF. CDR3 coding DNA: TGTGCCAGTAGTATCAAGGACACTGAGCAGTTCTTC.

This sequence joins TRBV24-1 and TRBJ2-7, with 9 bases identical to TRBD2. Germline V gene lookup returns CDR1 KGHDR and CDR2 SFDVKD. V gave up 0 bases and J gave up 2 bases; unmatched junction bases: 19. CDR3 length equals 21 residues. CDR3 protein: CATSDLRDLAGSPLDPYEQYF. For the CDR3, the DNA is TGTGCCACCAGTGATTTGCGGGACCTAGCGGGAAGCCCCCTAGATCCCTACGAGCAGTACTTC.